Listed below are T cell receptor beta chains from one sample, sequenced in a study of vaccination effects on CD4 cells after COVID-19. Repertoires were generated with immunoSEQ multiplex PCR, while TCRdb's copy carries only in-frame clones and drops some. The sample contains around 47,000 clones, 60% to 75% of which appear only once. Antigens of these TCRs are unknown. The material sequenced was CD4+ T cells from PBMCs cultured with a peptide pool, taken before COVID-19 vaccination. The receptors stem from a human donor who had a prior SARS-CoV-2 infection. CDR3s include the opening cysteine and the closing phenylalanine or tryptophan. The D gene is left open where the match is weak. Not every row has a clone size; where given, it reads once, few, many or a size class.

j_call: TRBJ1-5; clone_size: NA; d_call: NA; v_call: TRBV5-1; cdr3_aa: CASSPGDGNQPQHF; cdr3_nt: TGCGCCAGCAGCCCGGGGGACGGAAATCAGCCCCAGCATTTT
j_call: TRBJ2-3; clone_size: NA; d_call: TRBD1; v_call: TRBV12-3/TRBV12-4; cdr3_aa: CASRGQGTDTQYF; cdr3_nt: TGTGCCAGCAGAGGACAGGGGACAGATACGCAGTATTTT
j_call: TRBJ2-2; clone_size: NA; d_call: NA; v_call: TRBV7-2; cdr3_aa: CASSSTDTGELFF; cdr3_nt: TGTGCCAGCAGCTCGACAGACACCGGGGAGCTGTTTTTT
j_call: TRBJ1-2; clone_size: NA; d_call: NA; v_call: TRBV4-3; cdr3_aa: CASSQGVAANYGYTF; cdr3_nt: TGCGCCAGCAGCCAAGGAGTCGCAGCTAACTATGGCTACACCTTC
j_call: TRBJ1-2; clone_size: once; d_call: TRBD1; v_call: TRBV5-4; cdr3_aa: CASSLGTGNGYTF; cdr3_nt: TGTGCCAGCAGCTTGGGGACAGGGAATGGCTACACCTTC
j_call: TRBJ2-5; clone_size: NA; d_call: TRBD2; v_call: TRBV9; cdr3_aa: CASNPGTSGGGRETQYF; cdr3_nt: TGTGCCAGCAACCCAGGGACTAGCGGGGGAGGTCGGGAGACCCAGTACTTC
j_call: TRBJ2-7; clone_size: once; d_call: TRBD2; v_call: TRBV30; cdr3_aa: CAWGTSGTSYEQYF; cdr3_nt: TGTGCCTGGGGCACTTCCGGGACTAGCTACGAGCAGTACTTC
j_call: TRBJ2-2; clone_size: once; d_call: NA; v_call: TRBV30; cdr3_aa: CAWSEDPSGELFF; cdr3_nt: TGTGCCTGGAGTGAGGACCCGAGCGGGGAGCTGTTTTTT
j_call: TRBJ1-2; clone_size: NA; d_call: TRBD1; v_call: TRBV7-9; cdr3_aa: CASSRGHGDDGYTF; cdr3_nt: TGTGCCAGCAGCAGGGGGCACGGTGACGATGGCTACACCTTC
j_call: TRBJ1-5; clone_size: NA; d_call: NA; v_call: TRBV12-3/TRBV12-4; cdr3_aa: CASSLGSQPQHF; cdr3_nt: TGTGCCAGCAGTTTAGGTTCTCAGCCCCAGCATTTT
j_call: TRBJ2-1; clone_size: once; d_call: NA; v_call: TRBV14; cdr3_aa: CASSPGKGRSGDEQFF; cdr3_nt: TGTGCCAGCAGCCCCGGAAAGGGTAGAAGTGGAGATGAGCAGTTCTTC
j_call: TRBJ1-2; clone_size: NA; d_call: NA; v_call: TRBV5-1; cdr3_aa: CASSLGVASSYGYTF; cdr3_nt: TGCGCCAGCAGCTTGGGGGTGGCTTCCAGCTATGGCTACACCTTC
j_call: TRBJ2-3; clone_size: NA; d_call: NA; v_call: TRBV2; cdr3_aa: CASNRVKGTDTQYF; cdr3_nt: TGTGCCAGCAACAGGGTGAAGGGCACAGATACGCAGTATTTT
j_call: TRBJ1-4; clone_size: NA; d_call: NA; v_call: TRBV5-6; cdr3_aa: CASSFQGLRNEKLFF; cdr3_nt: TGTGCCAGCAGCTTTCAGGGCCTACGTAATGAAAAACTGTTTTTT
j_call: TRBJ2-2; clone_size: NA; d_call: NA; v_call: TRBV9; cdr3_aa: CASSDLPARSTGELFF; cdr3_nt: TGTGCCAGCAGCGACCTACCAGCGCGTAGCACCGGGGAGCTGTTTTTT
j_call: TRBJ1-1; clone_size: NA; d_call: NA; v_call: TRBV7-6; cdr3_aa: CASSLREDTEAFF; cdr3_nt: TGTGCCAGCAGCTTAAGGGAAGACACTGAAGCTTTCTTT
j_call: TRBJ1-2; clone_size: NA; d_call: NA; v_call: TRBV2; cdr3_aa: CAGTPEGYGYTF; cdr3_nt: TGTGCCGGGACACCGGAAGGTTATGGCTACACCTTC
j_call: TRBJ2-5; clone_size: NA; d_call: NA; v_call: TRBV5-1; cdr3_aa: CASSGGSRTQYF; cdr3_nt: TGCGCCAGCAGCGGCGGCTCTCGGACCCAGTACTTC
j_call: TRBJ1-2; clone_size: NA; d_call: NA; v_call: TRBV7-2; cdr3_aa: CASSLEWSAFDGYTF; cdr3_nt: TGTGCCAGCAGCTTAGAATGGAGTGCTTTCGATGGCTACACCTTC
j_call: TRBJ2-5; clone_size: NA; d_call: NA; v_call: TRBV2; cdr3_aa: CASSATVHGETQYF; cdr3_nt: TGTGCCAGCAGTGCTACAGTACATGGAGAGACCCAGTACTTC
j_call: TRBJ1-5; clone_size: NA; d_call: NA; v_call: TRBV18; cdr3_aa: CASSPDRNQPQHF; cdr3_nt: TGTGCCAGCTCACCCGACAGAAATCAGCCCCAGCATTTT
j_call: TRBJ1-5; clone_size: few; d_call: NA; v_call: TRBV3-1/TRBV3-2; cdr3_aa: CASSQVMGNQPQHF; cdr3_nt: TGTGCCAGCAGCCAAGTGATGGGTAACCAGCCCCAGCATTTT
j_call: TRBJ1-1; clone_size: NA; d_call: NA; v_call: TRBV2; cdr3_aa: CASSAGQLEAFF; cdr3_nt: TGTGCCAGCAGCGCAGGACAGCTTGAAGCTTTCTTT
j_call: TRBJ1-1; clone_size: few; d_call: NA; v_call: TRBV18; cdr3_aa: CASSPPVESSRVFF; cdr3_nt: TGTGCCAGCTCACCACCAGTAGAGAGCAGCCGGGTTTTCTTT
j_call: TRBJ2-6; clone_size: NA; d_call: NA; v_call: TRBV14; cdr3_aa: CASSPNSGANVLTF; cdr3_nt: TGTGCCAGCAGCCCCAACTCTGGGGCCAACGTCCTGACTTTC
j_call: TRBJ2-7; clone_size: few; d_call: NA; v_call: TRBV6-6; cdr3_aa: CASRQGNYEQYF; cdr3_nt: TGTGCCAGCAGACAGGGTAACTACGAGCAGTACTTC
j_call: TRBJ1-2; clone_size: NA; d_call: NA; v_call: TRBV6-5; cdr3_aa: CASSYSDGSYGYTF; cdr3_nt: TGTGCCAGCAGTTACTCGGACGGCTCCTATGGCTACACCTTC